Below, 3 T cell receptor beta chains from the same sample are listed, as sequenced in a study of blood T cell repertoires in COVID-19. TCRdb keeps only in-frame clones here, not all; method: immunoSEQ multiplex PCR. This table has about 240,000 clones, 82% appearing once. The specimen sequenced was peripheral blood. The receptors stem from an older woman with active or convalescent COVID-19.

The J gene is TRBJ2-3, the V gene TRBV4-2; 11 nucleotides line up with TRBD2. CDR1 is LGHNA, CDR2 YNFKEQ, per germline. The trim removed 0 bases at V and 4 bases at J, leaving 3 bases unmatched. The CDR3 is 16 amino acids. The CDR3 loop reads CASSQDDSGGADTQYF. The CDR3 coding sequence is TGTGCCAGCAGCCAAGATGATAGCGGGGGGGCAGATACGCAGTATTTT.

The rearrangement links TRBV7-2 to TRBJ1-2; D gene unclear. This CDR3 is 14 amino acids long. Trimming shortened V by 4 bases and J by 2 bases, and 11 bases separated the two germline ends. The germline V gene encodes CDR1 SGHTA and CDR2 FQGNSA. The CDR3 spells CASSSSPLNYGYTF. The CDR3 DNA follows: TGTGCCAGCAGCTCCAGTCCTTTGAACTATGGCTACACCTTC.

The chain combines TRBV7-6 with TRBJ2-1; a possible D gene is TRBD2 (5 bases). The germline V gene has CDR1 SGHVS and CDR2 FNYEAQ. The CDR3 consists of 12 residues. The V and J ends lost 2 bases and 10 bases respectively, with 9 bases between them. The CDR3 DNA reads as TGTGCCAGCAGCTTACCCGGAGGCGAGCAGTTCTTC. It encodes CASSLPGGEQFF. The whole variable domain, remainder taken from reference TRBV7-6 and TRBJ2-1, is GAGVSQSPRYKVTKRGQDVALRCDPISGHVSLYWYRQALGQGPEFLTYFNYEAQQDKSGLPNDRFSAERPEGSISTLTIQRTEQRDSAMYRCASSLPGGEQFFGPGTRLTVL.